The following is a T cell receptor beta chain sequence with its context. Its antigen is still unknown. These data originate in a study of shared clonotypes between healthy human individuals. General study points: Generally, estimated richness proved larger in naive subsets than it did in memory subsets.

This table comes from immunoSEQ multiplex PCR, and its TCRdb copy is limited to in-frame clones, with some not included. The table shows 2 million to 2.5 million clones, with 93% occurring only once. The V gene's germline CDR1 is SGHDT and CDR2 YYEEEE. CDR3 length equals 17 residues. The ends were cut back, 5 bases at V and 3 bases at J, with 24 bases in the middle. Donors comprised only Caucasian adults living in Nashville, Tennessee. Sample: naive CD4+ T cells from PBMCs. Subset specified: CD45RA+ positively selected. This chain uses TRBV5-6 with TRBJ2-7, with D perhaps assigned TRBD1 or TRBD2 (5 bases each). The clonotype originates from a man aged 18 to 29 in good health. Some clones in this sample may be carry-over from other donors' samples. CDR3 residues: CASSIGSIEFGGYEQYF. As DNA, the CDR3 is TGTGCCAGCAGTATAGGGTCAATAGAATTTGGGGGCTACGAGCAGTACTTC.